This TCR beta chain is drawn from a study of blood T cell repertoires in COVID-19. There are 14 residues in the CDR3. The germline V gene encodes CDR1 SGHTA and CDR2 FQGNSA. The V gene lost 0 bases and the J gene lost 5 bases, with 10 bases spanning the gap. The assay was immunoSEQ multiplex PCR, and TCRdb's table has in-frame clones only and misses some. The sample comprises a few hundred thousand clones, 70% to 90% of which are singletons, and about 6.7% rests with the top ten. This chain joins TRBV7-2 and TRBJ1-2, with D possibly being TRBD1 (6 bases). The receptor was derived from a woman aged 30 to 39 with COVID-19, enrolled during active disease. Sequencing used peripheral blood. The CDR3 DNA reads as TGTGCCAGCAGCTTAGCCGCAGGGGATTATGGCTACACCTTC. It specifies CASSLAAGDYGYTF.